This T cell receptor beta chain appears in the sequencing data of a study of cytomegalovirus exposure and HLA in healthy donors. The primer mix had 60 Vbeta and 13 Jbeta primers. Measured with immunoSEQ multiplex PCR; TCRdb has only the in-frame clones, and not every one. The sample carries under 200,000 clones, approximately 75% recorded once. A word on this clone: Its antigen is as yet unknown.

Each of the donors was a healthy bone marrow donor. This CDR3 region has 14 residues. The germline V and J ends were trimmed by 3 bases and 3 bases, with 13 bases remaining between them. Germline V gene lookup returns CDR1 SGHRS and CDR2 YFSETQ. Overall study results and limits: Later work found most CMV-associated TCR beta chains apparently HLA-restricted. Over 15,000 TCR beta sequences were associated with HLA alleles at 0.05 false discovery rate in a later analysis. Other equally common chains were less clonally expanded than HLA-associated TCR beta chains, a later analysis showed.

Sequenced: PBMCs. This TCR derives from a woman younger than 30 in good health and CMV-seronegative. The chain recombines TRBV5-1 with TRBJ2-7, with D maybe TRBD1 (5 bases). The CDR3: CASSSRDSIYEQYF. Here the CDR3 DNA reads TGCGCCAGCAGCTCCCGAGACAGTATCTACGAGCAGTACTTC.